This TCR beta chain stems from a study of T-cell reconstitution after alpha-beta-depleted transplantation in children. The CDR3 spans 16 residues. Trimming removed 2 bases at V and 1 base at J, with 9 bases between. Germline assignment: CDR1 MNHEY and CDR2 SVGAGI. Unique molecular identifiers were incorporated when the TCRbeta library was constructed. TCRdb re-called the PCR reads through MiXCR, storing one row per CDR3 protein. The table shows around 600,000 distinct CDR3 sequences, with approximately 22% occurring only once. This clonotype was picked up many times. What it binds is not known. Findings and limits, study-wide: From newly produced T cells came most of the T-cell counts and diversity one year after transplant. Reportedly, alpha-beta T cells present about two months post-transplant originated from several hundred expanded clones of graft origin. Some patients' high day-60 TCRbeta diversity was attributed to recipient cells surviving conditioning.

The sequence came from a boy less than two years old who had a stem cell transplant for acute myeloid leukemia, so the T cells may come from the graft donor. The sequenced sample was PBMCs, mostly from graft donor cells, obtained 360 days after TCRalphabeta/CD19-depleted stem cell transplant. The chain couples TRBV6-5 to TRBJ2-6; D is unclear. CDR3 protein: CASSYDQLSGANVLTF. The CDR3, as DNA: TGTGCCAGCAGTTACGACCAGTTATCTGGGGCCAACGTCCTGACTTTC.